The subject of this entry is one TCR beta chain. No antigen is known for it. Other DNA sequences of this sample code for an identical CDR3. Clones were sequenced by immunoSEQ multiplex PCR, and TCRdb holds only the in-frame ones, with some missing. The top ten clones hold about 0.12% of a sample with about 610,000 clones, about 96% of them seen once. This entry comes from a study of shared clonotypes between healthy human individuals. As for the study in general: The composition of the donors was a couple of women and a few men aged 18 to 49.

Trimming took off 0 bases at V and 0 bases at J, with 9 bases between the two ends. Germline loops: CDR1 SGDLS, CDR2 YYNGEE. The CDR3 runs 15 residues. Whole-study results and caveats: Clonotype sharing among donors likely depends on sequencing depth. The study found lower generation probabilities in non-shared clonotypes than in those shared by all four donors.

Naive CD8 cells comprised CD45RO-negative, CCR7-positively selected cells, excluding terminally differentiated effector memory CD45RA+ cells. All donors were healthy HIV-negative adults lacking recent acute infections or vaccinations. The TCR sequence derives from a woman aged 25 to 39 in good health. This chain joins TRBV9 and TRBJ1-1; D call uncertain. Sequencing was done on a sample of naive CD8+ T cells sorted from blood. CDR3 coding DNA: TGTGCCAGCAGCGTAGTCCCCGGGATGAACACTGAAGCTTTCTTT. It is translated as CASSVVPGMNTEAFF.